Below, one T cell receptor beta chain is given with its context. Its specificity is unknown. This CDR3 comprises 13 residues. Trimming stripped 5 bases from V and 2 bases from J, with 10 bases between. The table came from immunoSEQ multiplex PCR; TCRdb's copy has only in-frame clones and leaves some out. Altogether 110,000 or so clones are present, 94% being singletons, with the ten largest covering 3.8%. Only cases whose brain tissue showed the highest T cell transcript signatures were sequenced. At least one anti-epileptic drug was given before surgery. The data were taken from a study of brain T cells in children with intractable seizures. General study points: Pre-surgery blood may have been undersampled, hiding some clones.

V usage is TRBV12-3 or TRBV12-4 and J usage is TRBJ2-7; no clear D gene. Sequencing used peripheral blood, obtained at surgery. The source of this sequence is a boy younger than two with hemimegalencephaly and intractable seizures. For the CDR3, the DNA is TGTGCCAGCAGTATCCAAGGCCCCTACGAGCAGTACTTC. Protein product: CASSIQGPYEQYF.